The 14 T cell receptor beta chains below all came from one sample that was sequenced in a study of T cells in Graves' hyperthyroidism and ophthalmopathy. What was amplified from RNA transcripts were TCR beta CDR3 regions. The TCR CDR3 was amplified in a first-round RT-PCR using the HTBI primer set. Each CDR3 protein is one row after TCRdb ran MiXCR on the multiplex PCR reads. The sample has about 280,000 distinct CDR3 sequences, less than 30% seen once; the top ten hold approximately 25%. The sequenced sample consisted of blood. Every receptor here comes from a man aged 35-49 years with Graves' hyperthyroidism that later progressed to Graves' ophthalmopathy.

In this sample, this clonotype turned up many times. The J gene is TRBJ2-5, the V gene TRBV12-5; the match to TRBD1 covers 9 bases. This CDR3 has 15 residues. With 6 bases clipped from V and 1 base from J, the junction kept 6 bases outside the gene matches. Germline CDR1 is LGHNT and CDR2 is FRNRAP. The CDR3 DNA sequence: TGTGCTAGTGGGAGAGGACAGGGGATCCAAGAGACCCAGTACTTC. Its protein product is CASGRGQGIQETQYF.

This clonotype was seen at least ten times. The V and J genes are TRBV4-2 and TRBJ2-7; 10 nucleotides line up with TRBD2. Germline CDR1 reads LGHNA; CDR2 reads YNFKEQ. With V trimmed by 5 bases and J by 3 bases, 10 bases remained unmatched. CDR3 length equals 16 residues. The CDR3 here is CASSATFSGRGYEQYF. The CDR3, as DNA: TGTGCCAGCAGCGCAACGTTCAGCGGGAGGGGCTACGAGCAGTACTTC.

In its sample, this clonotype was seen many times. The DNA of the CDR3 is TGTGCCAGCAGCCATAGGGAAGGGGCGACCAACACTGAAGCTTTCTTT. As protein: CASSHREGATNTEAFF. The chain uses TRBV16 and TRBJ1-1; tentative D call: TRBD1 (5 bases). CDR1 is KGHSY, CDR2 FQNENV, per germline. This CDR3 contains 16 residues. Trimming removed 3 bases from V and 2 bases from J, with 16 bases in between.

This chain connects TRBV19 to TRBJ2-5; 10 nucleotides agree with TRBD2. Germline values: CDR1 LNHDA, CDR2 SQIVND (reference sequence). The junction had 13 bases not matched to a gene; V was cut back by 5 bases and J by 7 bases. The CDR3 extends over 16 amino acids. The CDR3 DNA follows: TGTGCCAGTAGTCCGAGGACTAGCGGTGGCTCGAGGACCCAGTACTTC. It encodes CASSPRTSGGSRTQYF.

V and J are TRBV6-2 or TRBV6-3 and TRBJ1-1, with a possible D match to TRBD1 (6 bases). The CDR3 is 15 residues long. Germline V lookup: CDR1 MNHEY, CDR2 SVGEGT. The ends were cut back, 0 bases at V and 5 bases at J, with 13 bases in the middle. The CDR3 here is CASSYSRVRGTEAFF. DNA for the CDR3: TGTGCCAGCAGTTACTCGAGGGTCAGGGGAACTGAAGCTTTCTTT.

This clonotype appeared many times. The CDR3 coding sequence is TGTGCCAGTAGTACGGGGAGCCCTGGAAACACCATATATTTT. As protein: CASSTGSPGNTIYF. The chain combines TRBV19 with TRBJ1-3; no definite D call. The CDR3 covers 14 residues. The germline gives CDR1 LNHDA, CDR2 SQIVND (reference sequence). The V end was cut by 4 bases, the J end by 2 bases, with 9 bases between.

This clonotype was picked up many times. J is TRBJ1-1 and V is TRBV29-1, with 8 positions matching TRBD1. Unmatched junction bases numbered 0, after V lost 6 bases and J lost 6 bases. CDR3 length: 10 amino acids. CDR1 is SQVTM and CDR2 is ANQGSEA in the germline V gene. CDR3 sequence reads: CSVTGAEAFF. DNA of the CDR3: TGCAGCGTGACAGGGGCTGAAGCTTTCTTT.

Only a few counts were recorded for this clonotype. CDR3 amino acids: CASSYGDRAGEAFF. Here the CDR3 DNA reads TGTGCCAGCAGTTACGGCGACAGGGCAGGTGAAGCTTTCTTT. V usage is TRBV6-5 and J usage is TRBJ1-1; 7 bases fit TRBD1. Germline V gene lookup returns CDR1 MNHEY and CDR2 SVGAGI. The length of the CDR3 is 14 residues. Trimming removed 2 bases from V and 7 bases from J; junction bases left unmatched: 7.

In its sample, this clonotype was seen many times. The chain employs TRBV5-1 and TRBJ2-5, with D perhaps TRBD1 (7 bases). There are 15 residues in the CDR3. Per the germline V gene, CDR1 is SGHRS and CDR2 is YFSETQ. V shed 9 bases and J shed 1 base, with 19 bases lying between them. The CDR3 here is CATTRQGGVQETQYF. DNA of the CDR3: TGCGCCACCACCCGGCAGGGGGGAGTCCAAGAGACCCAGTACTTC. Based on the CDR3 plus reference TRBV5-1 and TRBJ2-5, the full variable domain is KAGVTQTPRYLIKTRGQQVTLSCSPISGHRSVSWYQQTPGQGLQFLFEYFSETQRNKGNFPGRFSGRQFSNSRSEMNVSTLELGDSALYLCATTRQGGVQETQYFGPGTRLLVL.

This clonotype was found many times. This sequence joins TRBV18 and TRBJ2-5; 8 bases are shared with TRBD1. V lost 6 bases to trimming and J lost 4 bases; unmatched junction nucleotides: 10. CDR1 and CDR2 (germline): KGHSH, LQKENI. This CDR3 spans 15 amino acids. The CDR3 here is CASSPETGARETQYF. In DNA form, the CDR3 reads TGTGCCAGCTCGCCCGAGACAGGGGCGAGAGAGACCCAGTACTTC.

This clonotype was seen only a few times. The gene calls are TRBV7-2 and TRBJ1-1; D possibly corresponds to TRBD1 (5 bases). CDR3 length: 13 residues. CDR1 and CDR2 from the germline V gene are SGHTA and FQGNSA. Trimming stripped 7 bases from V and 6 bases from J, with 15 bases between. CDR3 in DNA: TGTGCCAGCACCATTGGACATGGGGCTGAAGCTTTCTTT. This translates into CASTIGHGAEAFF. Combining the CDR3 with reference TRBV7-2 and TRBJ1-1 gives the whole variable domain GAGVSQSPSNKVTEKGKDVELRCDPISGHTALYWYRQSLGQGLEFLIYFQGNSAPDKSGLPSDRFSAERTGGSVSTLTIQRTQQEDSAVYLCASTIGHGAEAFFGQGTRLTVV.

In its sample, this clonotype was seen many times. The chain couples TRBV6-2 or TRBV6-3 to TRBJ1-1; 8 positions agree with TRBD1. In germline, CDR1 is MNHEY, CDR2 SVGEGT. Trimming cost V 2 bases and J 5 bases; bases outside gene matches: 10. This CDR3 has 16 amino acids. The CDR3 bases are TGTGCCAGCAGTTACCCCAGGACAGGGAGTGGAACTGAAGCTTTCTTT. Translation gives CASSYPRTGSGTEAFF.

This clonotype was seen ten or more times. The V call is TRBV20-1, the J call TRBJ1-2; D may be TRBD1 (5 bases). Trimming removed 2 bases at V and 5 bases at J, with 12 bases between. This CDR3 has 13 residues. Germline V lookup: CDR1 DFQATT, CDR2 SNEGSKA (reference sequence). The CDR3: CSARPREYYGYTF. The CDR3 DNA sequence: TGCAGTGCTAGACCCAGGGAATATTATGGCTACACCTTC.

Comment on this clonotype: It may be a read error: a sequence one base away is much more abundant. The chain recombines TRBV28 with TRBJ1-3; D is undetermined. Germline V gene data show CDR1 as MDHEN and CDR2 as SYDVKM. CDR3 length equals 11 residues. CDR3 in amino acids: CGSSFLHTIYF. The CDR3 nucleotides are TGTGGCAGCAGTTTTCTGCACACCATATATTTT.